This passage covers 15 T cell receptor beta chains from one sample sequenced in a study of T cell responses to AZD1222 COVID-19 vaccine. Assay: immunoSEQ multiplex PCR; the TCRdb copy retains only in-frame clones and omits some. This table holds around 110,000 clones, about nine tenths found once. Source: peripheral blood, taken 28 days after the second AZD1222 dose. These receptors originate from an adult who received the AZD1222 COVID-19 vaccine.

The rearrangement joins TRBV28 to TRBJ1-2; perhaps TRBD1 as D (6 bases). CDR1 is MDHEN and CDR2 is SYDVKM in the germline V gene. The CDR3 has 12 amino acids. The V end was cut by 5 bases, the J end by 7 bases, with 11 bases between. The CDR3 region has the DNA TGTGCCAGCAGTCCGCCCAGGGGTGGCTACACCTTC. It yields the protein CASSPPRGGYTF.

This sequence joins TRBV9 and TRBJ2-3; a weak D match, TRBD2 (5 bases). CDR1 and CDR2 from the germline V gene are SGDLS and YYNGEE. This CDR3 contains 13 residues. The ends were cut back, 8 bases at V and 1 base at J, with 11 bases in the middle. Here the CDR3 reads CASASGRTDTQYF. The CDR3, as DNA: TGTGCCAGTGCGAGCGGTCGCACAGATACGCAGTATTTT.

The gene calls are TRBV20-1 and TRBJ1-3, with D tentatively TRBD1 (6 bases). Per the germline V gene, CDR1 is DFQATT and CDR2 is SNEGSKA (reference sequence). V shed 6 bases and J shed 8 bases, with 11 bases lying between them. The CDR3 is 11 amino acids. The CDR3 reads CSAHGQYTIYF. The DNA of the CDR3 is TGCAGTGCCCATGGACAGTACACCATATATTTT.

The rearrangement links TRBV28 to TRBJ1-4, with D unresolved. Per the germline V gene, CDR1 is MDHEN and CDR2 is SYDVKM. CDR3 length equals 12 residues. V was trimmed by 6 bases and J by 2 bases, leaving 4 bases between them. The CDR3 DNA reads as TGTGCCAGCAGGCGGACTAATGAAAAACTGTTTTTT. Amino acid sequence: CASRRTNEKLFF.

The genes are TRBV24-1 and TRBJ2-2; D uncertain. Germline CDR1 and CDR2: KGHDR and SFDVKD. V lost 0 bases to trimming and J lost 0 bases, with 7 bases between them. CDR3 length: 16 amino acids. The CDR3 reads CATSDLRLPNTGELFF. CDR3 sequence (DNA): TGTGCCACCAGTGATTTGCGGCTCCCGAACACCGGGGAGCTGTTTTTT.

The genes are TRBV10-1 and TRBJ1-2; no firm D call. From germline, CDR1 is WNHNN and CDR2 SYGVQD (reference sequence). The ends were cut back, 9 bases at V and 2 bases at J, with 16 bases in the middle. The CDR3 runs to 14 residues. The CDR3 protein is CASPRTESNYGYTF. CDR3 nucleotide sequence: TGCGCCAGTCCGCGGACGGAATCAAACTATGGCTACACCTTC.

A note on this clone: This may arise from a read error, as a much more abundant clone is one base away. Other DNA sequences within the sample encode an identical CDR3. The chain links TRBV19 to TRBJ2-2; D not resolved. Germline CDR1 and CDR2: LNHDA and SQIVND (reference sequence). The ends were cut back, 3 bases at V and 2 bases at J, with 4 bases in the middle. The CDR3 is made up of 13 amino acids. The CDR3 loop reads CASSIANTGELFF. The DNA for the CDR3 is TGTGCCAGTAGTATCGCCAACACCGGGGAGCTGTTTTTT.

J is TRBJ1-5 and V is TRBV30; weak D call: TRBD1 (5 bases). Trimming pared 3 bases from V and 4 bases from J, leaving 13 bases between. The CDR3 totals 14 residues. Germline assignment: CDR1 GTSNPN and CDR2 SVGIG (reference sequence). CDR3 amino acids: CAWSRGTVNQPQHF. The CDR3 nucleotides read TGTGCCTGGAGCCGCGGGACTGTTAATCAGCCCCAGCATTTT.

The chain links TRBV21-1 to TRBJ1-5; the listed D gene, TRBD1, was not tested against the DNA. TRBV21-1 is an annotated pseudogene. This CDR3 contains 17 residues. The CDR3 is CASSKGHRRYSNQPQHF. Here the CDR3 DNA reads TGTGCCAGCAGCAAGGGTCACAGGAGATATAGCAATCAGCCCCAGCATTTT.

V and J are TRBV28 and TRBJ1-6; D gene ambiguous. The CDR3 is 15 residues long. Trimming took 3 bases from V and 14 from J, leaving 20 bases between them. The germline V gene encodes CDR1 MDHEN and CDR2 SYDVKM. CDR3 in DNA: TGTGCCAGCAGTTTTATTCAGGTGGGAGTATTCACCCTCCACTTT. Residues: CASSFIQVGVFTLHF.

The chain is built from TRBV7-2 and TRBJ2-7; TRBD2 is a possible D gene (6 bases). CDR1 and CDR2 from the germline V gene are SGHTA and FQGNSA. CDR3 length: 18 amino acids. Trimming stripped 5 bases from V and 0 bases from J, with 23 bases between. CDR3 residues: CASSIRGGIGMSSYEQYF. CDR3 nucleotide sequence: TGTGCCAGCAGCATTCGAGGAGGGATAGGTATGAGCTCCTACGAGCAGTACTTC.

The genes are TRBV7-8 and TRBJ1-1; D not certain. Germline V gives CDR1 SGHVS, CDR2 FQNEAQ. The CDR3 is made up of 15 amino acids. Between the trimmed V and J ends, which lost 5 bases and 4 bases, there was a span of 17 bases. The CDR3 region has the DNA TGTGCCAGCAGCCCCCCCGGCGTGACCAGCACTGAAGCTTTCTTT. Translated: CASSPPGVTSTEAFF.

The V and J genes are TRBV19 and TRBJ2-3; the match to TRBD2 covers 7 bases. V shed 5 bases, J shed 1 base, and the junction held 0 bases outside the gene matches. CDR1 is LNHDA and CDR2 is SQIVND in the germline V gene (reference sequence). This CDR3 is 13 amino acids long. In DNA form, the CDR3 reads TGTGCCAGTAGTCGGGGGGGCACAGATACGCAGTATTTT. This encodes CASSRGGTDTQYF.

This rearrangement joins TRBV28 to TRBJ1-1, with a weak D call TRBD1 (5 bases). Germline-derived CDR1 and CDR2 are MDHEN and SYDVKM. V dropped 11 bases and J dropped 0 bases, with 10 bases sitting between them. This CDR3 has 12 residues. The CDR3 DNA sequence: TGTGCCTGGGGGAATCTGAACACTGAAGCTTTCTTT. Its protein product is CAWGNLNTEAFF. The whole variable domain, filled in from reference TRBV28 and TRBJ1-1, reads DVKVTQSSRYLVKRTGEKVFLECVQDMDHENMFWYRQDPGLGLRLIYFSYDVKMKEKGDIPEGYSVSREKKERFSLILESASTNQTSMYLCAWGNLNTEAFFGQGTRLTVV.

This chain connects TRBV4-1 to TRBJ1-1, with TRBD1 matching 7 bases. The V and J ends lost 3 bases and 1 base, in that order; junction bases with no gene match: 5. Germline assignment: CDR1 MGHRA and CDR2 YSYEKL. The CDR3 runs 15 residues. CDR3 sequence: CASSQPNRGNTEAFF. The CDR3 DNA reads TGCGCCAGCAGCCAGCCGAACAGGGGGAACACTGAAGCTTTCTTT.